This entry lists 32 T cell receptor beta chains sequenced from one sample in a study of cytomegalovirus exposure and HLA in healthy donors (dated by TCRdb to 2016 to 2017). The library was produced with the immunoSEQ multiplex PCR assay. For the multiplex PCR, a mixture combining 60 forward primers for TCR Vbeta segments and 13 reverse primers for TCR Jbeta segments was used. The clones in this table, taken by TCRdb from immuneACCESS, are in-frame only. Not every clone is retained; where verified, under half of the shortfall comes from an unresolved V gene, and the cause of the rest is unknown. In all, the sample holds about 230,000 clones, and almost 85% of those were seen once. The ten largest make up approximately 0.5% of the sample. Sequenced sample: PBMCs. Receptors were obtained from a woman in her thirties or forties in good health and CMV-seronegative.

The chain links TRBV19 to TRBJ1-4; D is uncertain. V shed 6 bases and J shed 4 bases, with 12 bases lying between them. Germline CDR1 is LNHDA and CDR2 is SQIVND (reference sequence). This CDR3 region has 14 residues. Here the CDR3 DNA reads TGTGCCAGTAGGAGGTACTTAAATAATGAAAAACTGTTTTTT. Its protein is CASRRYLNNEKLFF.

This sequence joins TRBV5-6 and TRBJ1-1; D unresolved. The germline V and J ends were trimmed by 4 bases and 7 bases, with 11 bases remaining between them. The germline CDR1 and CDR2 sequences are SGHDT and YYEEEE. The CDR3 loop spans 12 amino acids. CDR3 sequence: CASSRVGVEAFF. The CDR3 DNA reads as TGTGCCAGCAGCCGGGTGGGAGTTGAAGCTTTCTTT. Full variable domain (rest looked up from reference TRBV5-6 and TRBJ1-1): DAGVTQSPTHLIKTRGQQVTLRCSPKSGHDTVSWYQQALGQGPQFIFQYYEEEERQRGNFPDRFSGHQFPNYSSELNVNALLLGDSALYLCASSRVGVEAFFGQGTRLTVV.

The chain couples TRBV2 to TRBJ2-5; 10 nucleotides agree with TRBD1. Germline-derived CDR1 and CDR2 are SNHLY and FYNNEI. The V segment lost 6 bases and the J segment 3 bases; nucleotides outside the gene matches: 4. The CDR3 contains 14 residues. CDR3 protein: CASSGDRGKETQYF. The DNA of the CDR3 is TGTGCCAGCAGCGGGGACAGGGGTAAAGAGACCCAGTACTTC.

This chain joins TRBV5-1 and TRBJ2-2, with 9 bases that match TRBD2. V lost 0 bases and J lost 6; bases outside the gene matches: 3. Looked up from germline, CDR1 is SGHRS and CDR2 is YFSETQ. The CDR3 is 15 amino acids. CDR3 residues: CASSLGGTSPGELFF. As DNA, the CDR3 is TGCGCCAGCAGCTTGGGAGGGACTAGCCCCGGGGAGCTGTTTTTT.

The gene calls are TRBV19 and TRBJ2-5; 7 bases fit TRBD1. The CDR3 totals 14 residues. V lost 5 bases to trimming and J lost 3 bases; unmatched junction nucleotides: 6. The V gene's germline CDR1 is LNHDA and CDR2 SQIVND (reference sequence). For the CDR3, the DNA is TGTGCCAGTAGTGAGTACAGGGGAAAAGAGACCCAGTACTTC. It codes for CASSEYRGKETQYF.

The chain links TRBV5-1 to TRBJ2-1; 8 bases match TRBD1. V lost 5 bases and J lost 6; bases outside the gene matches: 7. This CDR3 has 14 residues. CDR1 SGHRS and CDR2 YFSETQ come from the germline V gene. CDR3 nucleotide sequence: TGCGCCAGCAGGGCCGGGACAGGAGTCAATGAGCAGTTCTTC. It encodes CASRAGTGVNEQFF.

This chain connects TRBV6-1 to TRBJ2-5; 9 bases align to TRBD2. The CDR3 has 15 amino acids. The germline V gene has CDR1 MNHNS and CDR2 SASEGT. With V trimmed by 5 bases and J by 2 bases, 6 bases remained unmatched. CDR3 loop: CASSRLAGNQETQYF. CDR3 sequence (DNA): TGTGCCAGCAGTCGGCTAGCGGGAAATCAAGAGACCCAGTACTTC.

This sequence joins TRBV19 and TRBJ2-7; tentatively, D is TRBD2 (5 bases). The CDR3 sequence is 12 residues long. Germline CDR1 and CDR2: LNHDA and SQIVND (reference sequence). V lost 6 bases to trimming and J lost 0 bases, with 6 bases between them. CDR3 protein: CASSGISYEQYF. For the CDR3, the DNA is TGTGCCAGTAGCGGGATCTCCTACGAGCAGTACTTC.

This rearrangement joins TRBV9 to TRBJ1-6; 10 nucleotides agree with TRBD1. J was trimmed by 6 bases and V by 4 bases; bases with no gene match: 10. CDR3 size: 17 residues. Germline values: CDR1 SGDLS, CDR2 YYNGEE. This CDR3 is CASSPSGTGAGNSPLHF. CDR3 sequence (DNA): TGTGCCAGCAGCCCAAGCGGGACAGGGGCTGGTAATTCACCCCTCCACTTT.

The gene calls are TRBV7-2 and TRBJ2-7; D possibly corresponds to TRBD1 (5 bases). Germline CDR1 and CDR2: SGHTA and FQGNSA. The CDR3 length is 14 residues. Between the trimmed V and J ends, which lost 4 bases and 0 bases, there was a span of 10 bases. CDR3 protein: CASSYGQGSYEQYF. The CDR3 bases are TGTGCCAGCAGCTACGGACAAGGCTCCTACGAGCAGTACTTC.

This chain joins TRBV11-2 and TRBJ2-7; 8 bases fit TRBD1. After removal of 2 bases from V and 4 bases from J, the junction contained 10 bases not matched to a gene. The germline gives CDR1 SGHAT, CDR2 FQNNGV. The CDR3 loop spans 16 amino acids. The CDR3 protein is CASSLYVGQGAYEQYF. The CDR3 nucleotides read TGTGCCAGCAGCTTATACGTAGGGCAGGGGGCTTACGAGCAGTACTTC.

The V call is TRBV6-1, the J call TRBJ2-5; 10 bases map to TRBD1. This CDR3 region has 15 residues. Germline loops: CDR1 MNHNS, CDR2 SASEGT. J gave up 1 base and V 5 bases, and 4 bases lay outside the gene matches. Written as DNA, the CDR3 is TGTGCCAGCAGTTTCCGGGACAGGGGCCAAGAGACCCAGTACTTC. The encoded protein is CASSFRDRGQETQYF.

The V and J genes are TRBV4-2 and TRBJ2-7; a possible D gene is TRBD2 (5 bases). The CDR3 covers 14 residues. Trimming shortened V by 1 base and J by 3 bases, and 10 bases separated the two germline ends. Germline V gives CDR1 LGHNA, CDR2 YNFKEQ. The DNA of the CDR3 is TGTGCCAGCAGCCAAGGGGGAGAGATCTACGAGCAGTACTTC. Amino acids: CASSQGGEIYEQYF.

This chain uses TRBV4-2 with TRBJ1-5; tentative D call: TRBD1 (5 bases). V shed 0 bases and J shed 4 bases, with 10 bases lying between them. Germline V gene data show CDR1 as LGHNA and CDR2 as YNFKEQ. The CDR3 spans 15 residues. CDR3: CASSQDGRENQPQHF. The CDR3 coding sequence is TGTGCCAGCAGCCAAGATGGCAGGGAAAATCAGCCCCAGCATTTT.

V and J are TRBV28 and TRBJ1-6; weak D call: TRBD1 (6 bases). Germline assignment: CDR1 MDHEN and CDR2 SYDVKM. The V end was cut by 6 bases, the J end by 9 bases, with 12 bases between. The CDR3 length is 13 residues. The CDR3 reads CASRPGQFSPLHF. The CDR3 bases are TGTGCCAGCAGACCTGGACAGTTTTCACCCCTCCACTTT.

The genes are TRBV4-2 and TRBJ2-7; the D gene is possibly TRBD2 (6 bases). V was trimmed by 1 base and J by 0 bases, leaving 13 bases between them. From germline, CDR1 is LGHNA and CDR2 YNFKEQ. The CDR3 runs 16 residues. CDR3 sequence: CASSQVGGTNSYEQYF. The CDR3 DNA reads as TGTGCCAGCAGCCAAGTGGGGGGTACGAACTCCTACGAGCAGTACTTC.

DNA of the CDR3: TGTGCCAGCAGTTTATCTGCGGGGGGGGGCCCCGGGGAGCTGTTTTTT. It translates to CASSLSAGGGPGELFF. This rearrangement joins TRBV27 to TRBJ2-2; TRBD2 matches at 9 bases. Germline V gives CDR1 MNHEY, CDR2 SMNVEV (reference sequence). J was trimmed by 6 bases and V by 0 bases; bases with no gene match: 5. The CDR3 has 16 amino acids.

This sequence joins TRBV6-5 and TRBJ1-3; D possibly corresponds to TRBD1 (5 bases). V lost 6 bases, J lost 0 bases, and 12 bases lay in between. Germline V lookup: CDR1 MNHEY, CDR2 SVGAGI. CDR3 length: 15 residues. The CDR3: CASSRGVVSGNTIYF. The CDR3 coding sequence is TGTGCCAGCAGCCGGGGGGTAGTCTCTGGAAACACCATATATTTT.

This clone was observed a single time. This chain links TRBV13 with TRBJ2-7, with a tentative D call TRBD1 (6 bases). CDR1 is PRHDT, CDR2 FYEKMQ, per germline (reference sequence). This CDR3 has 15 residues. V gave up 4 bases and J gave up 4 bases, with 17 bases separating them. The CDR3 DNA follows: TGTGCCAGCAGCTCAAGAACCGGGACACCTTACGAGCAGTACTTC. As protein: CASSSRTGTPYEQYF.

The chain carries TRBV4-3 and TRBJ2-2; unclear D gene. V was pared by 0 bases and J by 6 bases, with 11 bases between. The CDR3 is 15 residues long. CDR1 and CDR2 from the germline V gene are LGHNA and YSLEER. CDR3 loop: CASSQELAVPGELFF. CDR3 nucleotides: TGCGCCAGCAGCCAAGAGTTAGCAGTTCCCGGGGAGCTGTTTTTT.

Regarding this clone: One end of the junction does not line up with germline, which may come from a read error. This chain joins TRBV7-9 and TRBJ2-2; 7 bases align to TRBD2. CDR3 length: 15 residues. From germline, CDR1 is SEHNR and CDR2 FQNEAQ (reference sequence). The CDR3 spells CSSSSSGGVTGELFF. CDR3 DNA: TGTTCCAGCAGCTCCAGTGGGGGGGTTACCGGGGAGCTGTTTTTT.

This rearrangement joins TRBV6-5 to TRBJ2-6; D is perhaps TRBD1 (6 bases). The V gene's germline CDR1 is MNHEY and CDR2 SVGAGI. The CDR3 is 16 residues long. V lost 1 base and J 4 bases, leaving 11 bases between the germline ends. CDR3 region: CASSYFRGAGANVLTF. The CDR3 coding sequence is TGTGCCAGCAGTTACTTCAGGGGTGCCGGGGCCAACGTCCTGACTTTC.

The chain links TRBV6-6 to TRBJ1-2; 7 bases fit TRBD1. J was trimmed by 2 bases and V by 3 bases; bases with no gene match: 6. The CDR3 loop spans 15 amino acids. CDR1 MNHNY and CDR2 SVGAGI come from the germline V gene (reference sequence). The CDR3 DNA is TGTGCCAGCAGTTATACAGGGGATCTAAACTATGGCTACACCTTC. Its translation: CASSYTGDLNYGYTF.

This chain connects TRBV9 to TRBJ2-7; TRBD2 agrees at 9 bases. The CDR3 sequence is 15 residues long. The germline V gene encodes CDR1 SGDLS and CDR2 YYNGEE. V lost 7 bases and J lost 2; bases outside the gene matches: 10. CDR3 in DNA: TGTGCCAGCTCCGAGGGGGGCGGGGGGGCCTACGAGCAGTACTTC. Amino acids: CASSEGGGGAYEQYF.

The chain employs TRBV6-5 and TRBJ1-1; TRBD1 aligns across 10 bases. CDR1 and CDR2 from the germline V gene are MNHEY and SVGAGI. V dropped 8 bases and J dropped 4; count of bases not matched to a gene: 10. This CDR3 is built from 15 residues. This CDR3 reads CASGRDRGWGTEAFF. The DNA for the CDR3 is TGTGCCAGCGGGCGGGACAGGGGCTGGGGCACTGAAGCTTTCTTT.

The gene calls are TRBV11-3 and TRBJ1-1; no firm D call. V lost 5 bases to trimming and J lost 6 bases, with 13 bases between them. This CDR3 has 13 amino acids. Germline V gene sequence: CDR1 SGHNT, CDR2 YENEEA. CDR3 loop: CASSPHPVSEAFF. CDR3 nucleotide sequence: TGTGCCAGCAGCCCTCACCCGGTTTCTGAAGCTTTCTTT.

The chain uses TRBV4-2 and TRBJ1-4, with a possible D match to TRBD1 (5 bases). Germline V gene lookup returns CDR1 LGHNA and CDR2 YNFKEQ. CDR3 length equals 15 residues. The V gene lost 0 bases and the J gene lost 7 bases, with 12 bases spanning the gap. The CDR3 reads CASSQDRAGFEKLFF. CDR3 in DNA: TGTGCCAGCAGCCAAGATCGGGCAGGGTTTGAAAAACTGTTTTTT.

The chain recombines TRBV12-5 with TRBJ2-2; D unresolved. The V end lost 0 bases, the J end lost 5 bases, and 7 bases lay between the germline ends. The CDR3 covers 14 residues. Germline V gene data show CDR1 as LGHNT and CDR2 as FRNRAP. CDR3 sequence reads: CASGLVLSTGELFF. In DNA, the CDR3 is TGTGCTAGTGGTTTGGTACTTTCGACCGGGGAGCTGTTTTTT.

The rearrangement joins TRBV9 to TRBJ2-5; 7 bases fit TRBD1. The CDR3 has 15 amino acids. V shed 4 bases, J shed 4 bases, and the junction held 10 bases outside the gene matches. Germline CDR1 and CDR2: SGDLS and YYNGEE. The CDR3: CASSPRLTGSETQYF. The DNA of the CDR3 is TGTGCCAGCAGCCCTCGCCTGACAGGGTCAGAGACCCAGTACTTC.

The chain has TRBV27 and TRBJ2-7; possibly TRBD1 for D (5 bases). CDR3 length: 14 amino acids. Trimming took off 8 bases at V and 2 bases at J, with 16 bases between the two ends. Per the germline V gene, CDR1 is MNHEY and CDR2 is SMNVEV (reference sequence). This chain's CDR3 is CASQDMSGPYEQYF. CDR3 sequence (DNA): TGTGCCAGCCAGGACATGTCAGGCCCCTACGAGCAGTACTTC.

The rearrangement uses TRBV5-1 and TRBJ1-1; D unresolved. Germline CDR1 reads SGHRS; CDR2 reads YFSETQ. This CDR3 is built from 13 residues. Trimming shortened V by 0 bases and J by 4 bases, and 7 bases separated the two germline ends. This CDR3 reads CASSLEQSTEAFF. The CDR3 DNA is TGCGCCAGCAGCTTGGAACAGAGCACTGAAGCTTTCTTT.

The chain carries TRBV28 and TRBJ2-5; possible D gene TRBD1, 6 bases. The V gene's germline CDR1 is MDHEN and CDR2 SYDVKM. The CDR3 has 15 amino acids. Trimming took off 6 bases at V and 6 bases at J, with 20 bases between the two ends. The DNA of the CDR3 is TGTGCCAGCAGCGTACTACAGGGTAGCCGGAAGACCCAGTACTTC. Translated, it gives CASSVLQGSRKTQYF.